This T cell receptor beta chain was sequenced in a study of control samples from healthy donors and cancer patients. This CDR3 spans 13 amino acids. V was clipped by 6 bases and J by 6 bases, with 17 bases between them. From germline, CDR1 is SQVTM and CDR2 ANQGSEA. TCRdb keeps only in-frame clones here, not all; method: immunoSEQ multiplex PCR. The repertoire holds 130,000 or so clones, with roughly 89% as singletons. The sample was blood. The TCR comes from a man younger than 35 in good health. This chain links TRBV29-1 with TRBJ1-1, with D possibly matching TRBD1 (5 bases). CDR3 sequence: CSVGGRLAPEAFF. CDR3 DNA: TGCAGCGTGGGGGGGAGGCTTGCCCCTGAAGCTTTCTTT.